These 30 T cell receptor beta chains share one sample of origin, sequenced in a study of T-cell reconstitution after alpha-beta-depleted transplantation in children. A library of TCRbeta sequences, prepared with unique molecular identifiers, was generated. TCRdb analysed the PCR reads with MiXCR anew, one entry per CDR3 protein. The sample holds almost 250,000 distinct CDR3 sequences, 20% to 30% seen once. Sequencing used PBMCs, obtained before TCRalphabeta/CD19-depleted stem cell transplant. The receptors here all came from a girl aged 2 to 9 with Fanconi anemia, due to receive a stem cell transplant.

This clonotype was picked up many times. The V gene is TRBV6-5, the J gene TRBJ2-7; perhaps D is TRBD1 or TRBD2 (5 bases each). There are 12 residues in the CDR3. The V gene's germline CDR1 is MNHEY and CDR2 SVGAGI. Deletions cut 2 bases from V and 6 bases from J, with 8 bases between. The CDR3 DNA sequence: TGTGCCAGCAGTTACGTTGGGGGCGAGCAGTACTTC. It codes for CASSYVGGEQYF.

This clonotype was recorded at least ten times. V usage is TRBV4-2 and J usage is TRBJ2-1; 7 nucleotides align to TRBD2. The germline V gene has CDR1 LGHNA and CDR2 YNFKEQ. V was clipped by 6 bases and J by 0 bases; unmatched bases: 8. CDR3 length equals 16 residues. In nucleotides, the CDR3 is TGTGCCAGCAGTCGTCAGCGGGATAGCTCCTACAATGAGCAGTTCTTC. It codes for CASSRQRDSSYNEQFF.

The rearrangement joins TRBV29-1 to TRBJ2-5; a possible D gene is TRBD2 (5 bases). The CDR3 spans 11 residues. Germline V gene lookup returns CDR1 SQVTM and CDR2 ANQGSEA. V shed 0 bases and J shed 7 bases, with 6 bases lying between them. DNA of the CDR3: TGCAGCGTTGAAGAAAGCGGGACCCAGTACTTC. It encodes CSVEESGTQYF.

J is TRBJ2-1 and V is TRBV6-6, with D maybe TRBD1 (6 bases). The germline V gene encodes CDR1 MNHNY and CDR2 SVGAGI (reference sequence). The CDR3 runs 12 residues. V shed 4 bases and J shed 9 bases, with 10 bases lying between them. The CDR3 here is CASSSNRVEQFF. CDR3 DNA sequence: TGTGCCAGCAGTTCTAACAGGGTTGAGCAGTTCTTC.

This clonotype was found many times. The chain is built from TRBV29-1 and TRBJ2-3, with 8 bases fitting TRBD2. The CDR3 contains 14 residues. V dropped 5 bases and J dropped 2; count of bases not matched to a gene: 6. Germline CDR1 and CDR2: SQVTM and ANQGSEA. CDR3 sequence: CSVSIAGTTDTQYF. CDR3 DNA sequence: TGCAGCGTTTCGATAGCGGGGACCACAGATACGCAGTATTTT.

The chain employs TRBV3-1 and TRBJ2-7; 8 bases line up with TRBD2. Germline V gene lookup returns CDR1 LGHDT and CDR2 YNNKEL (reference sequence). The CDR3 consists of 15 residues. After removal of 5 bases from V and 5 bases from J, the junction contained 11 bases not matched to a gene. The CDR3 sequence is CASSVRTSLLNEQYF. CDR3 in DNA: TGTGCCAGCAGCGTCCGGACTAGCCTTCTTAACGAGCAGTACTTC.

The chain uses TRBV20-1 and TRBJ2-7; TRBD2 agrees at 9 bases. CDR1 and CDR2 from the germline V gene are DFQATT and SNEGSKA (reference sequence). The J segment lost 4 bases and the V segment lost 1 base, leaving 5 bases of the junction unmatched. The CDR3 has 14 amino acids. CDR3 DNA: TGCAGTGCTAGAGCCTATAGCGGGGGATACGAGCAGTACTTC. Its translation is CSARAYSGGYEQYF.

The table lists this clonotype with a few counts. V gene TRBV29-1 combines with J gene TRBJ2-1; 7 positions match TRBD1. V dropped 7 bases and J dropped 5; count of bases not matched to a gene: 8. CDR1 and CDR2 from the germline V gene are SQVTM and ANQGSEA. The length of the CDR3 is 13 residues. CDR3 sequence (DNA): TGCAGCGCCGACAGGGCCCGAGACAATGAGCAGTTCTTC. Amino acids: CSADRARDNEQFF.

V gene TRBV5-1 combines with J gene TRBJ2-7, with a possible D match to TRBD2 (5 bases). Trimming took off 4 bases at V and 2 bases at J, with 19 bases between the two ends. Germline V gene lookup returns CDR1 SGHRS and CDR2 YFSETQ. CDR3 length: 16 residues. The CDR3 nucleotides read TGCGCCAGCAGCCATCGGGCGGACTTAGCGACCTACGAGCAGTACTTC. Translated: CASSHRADLATYEQYF.

This clonotype was recorded many times. This chain uses TRBV20-1 with TRBJ2-1, with TRBD1 as a possible D gene (6 bases). Germline CDR1 is DFQATT and CDR2 is SNEGSKA (reference sequence). This CDR3 is 15 amino acids long. The V gene lost 0 bases and the J gene lost 5 bases, with 14 bases spanning the gap. The CDR3 loop reads CSARDNTGMNNEQFF. The CDR3 DNA sequence: TGCAGTGCTAGAGATAATACAGGGATGAACAATGAGCAGTTCTTC.

This clonotype was observed at least ten times. V is TRBV7-2 and J is TRBJ2-3; the D gene is possibly TRBD2 (6 bases). The CDR3 covers 14 residues. Germline V gives CDR1 SGHTA, CDR2 FQGNSA. The ends were cut back, 4 bases at V and 4 bases at J, with 12 bases in the middle. The CDR3 reads CASSSGLRPDTQYF. Written as DNA, the CDR3 is TGTGCCAGCAGCTCCGGACTACGCCCAGATACGCAGTATTTT.

The chain combines TRBV20-1 with TRBJ2-1; D possibly corresponds to TRBD2 (6 bases). This CDR3 contains 18 residues. Deletions cut 5 bases from V and 5 bases from J, with 28 bases between. Looked up from germline, CDR1 is DFQATT and CDR2 is SNEGSKA (reference sequence). In DNA, the CDR3 is TGCAGTGCTTCTCATTTGGACGGGGGAGTTTATAGGGACAATGAGCAGTTCTTC. Protein: CSASHLDGGVYRDNEQFF.

This sequence joins TRBV7-2 and TRBJ2-7; unclear D gene. This CDR3 has 13 residues. Looked up from germline, CDR1 is SGHTA and CDR2 is FQGNSA. With 1 base removed from V and 3 bases from J, the gap between germline ends came to 7 bases. DNA of the CDR3: TGTGCCAGCAGCTTAGGGGTAGGCTACGAGCAGTACTTC. Translating gives CASSLGVGYEQYF.

This clonotype was detected a few times. The V gene is TRBV25-1, the J gene TRBJ2-3; 8 bases line up with TRBD2. Germline-derived CDR1 and CDR2 are MGHDK and SYGVNS. The CDR3 has 15 amino acids. V shed 7 bases and J 6 bases; nucleotides not matched to a gene: 12. CDR3 bases: TGTGCCAGCACAGTTGGGACTAGTGTCTTTGATACGCAGTATTTT. Protein product: CASTVGTSVFDTQYF.

The rearrangement uses TRBV5-1 and TRBJ2-3, with 8 bases identical to TRBD2. The CDR3 has 19 amino acids. CDR1 and CDR2 from the germline V gene are SGHRS and YFSETQ. With 0 bases clipped from V and 2 bases from J, the junction kept 14 bases outside the gene matches. This CDR3 is CASSLAPPPLAGYTDTQYF. CDR3 sequence (DNA): TGCGCCAGCAGCTTGGCCCCCCCCCCATTAGCGGGGTACACAGATACGCAGTATTTT. The full variable domain, in which reference TRBV5-1 and TRBJ2-3 provide the parts outside the CDR3, is KAGVTQTPRYLIKTRGQQVTLSCSPISGHRSVSWYQQTPGQGLQFLFEYFSETQRNKGNFPGRFSGRQFSNSRSEMNVSTLELGDSALYLCASSLAPPPLAGYTDTQYFGPGTRLTVL.

The chain couples TRBV3-1 to TRBJ2-7; 8 positions match TRBD2. Germline loops: CDR1 LGHDT, CDR2 YNNKEL (reference sequence). The length of the CDR3 is 16 residues. Losses at the gene ends were 1 base for V and 3 bases for J; bases not matched to a gene: 8. The CDR3 is CASSQVGGLGGYEQYF. CDR3 in DNA: TGTGCCAGCAGCCAAGTTGGGGGACTAGGGGGCTACGAGCAGTACTTC.

This clonotype was recorded at least ten times. The chain couples TRBV6-2 or TRBV6-3 to TRBJ2-5; D is undetermined. Germline lookup yields CDR1 MNHEY and CDR2 SVGEGT. CDR3 length: 16 amino acids. V shed 2 bases and J shed 3 bases, with 16 bases lying between them. CDR3 nucleotides: TGTGCCAGCAGTTACGAAGGGCCAAGCTATGAAGAGACCCAGTACTTC. This gives the protein CASSYEGPSYEETQYF.

This clonotype came up many times. The V gene is TRBV29-1, the J gene TRBJ2-1, with TRBD2 matching 9 bases. Trimming at V came to 5 bases and at J to 2 bases, leaving 1 base not matched to a gene. Germline CDR1 SQVTM, CDR2 ANQGSEA. This CDR3 has 13 residues. The CDR3 loop reads CSVSSGAYNEQFF. The CDR3 DNA sequence: TGCAGCGTTTCTAGCGGGGCCTACAATGAGCAGTTCTTC.

A few counts support this clonotype. The chain recombines TRBV20-1 with TRBJ2-5; D unresolved. The germline V and J ends were trimmed by 5 bases and 5 bases, with 9 bases remaining between them. The germline V gene encodes CDR1 DFQATT and CDR2 SNEGSKA (reference sequence). This CDR3 is 11 amino acids long. The CDR3 here is CSALKIETQYF. The DNA for the CDR3 is TGCAGTGCTCTGAAAATTGAGACCCAGTACTTC.

In this sample, this clonotype turned up many times. The chain employs TRBV29-1 and TRBJ2-1; no firm D call. CDR1 is SQVTM, CDR2 ANQGSEA, per germline. The CDR3 contains 12 residues. V was pared by 7 bases and J by 7 bases, with 14 bases between. CDR3 bases: TGCAGCGCCGTACCCCTTAGGAATGAGCAGTTCTTC. This codes for CSAVPLRNEQFF.

This clonotype occurred many times. CDR3 nucleotide sequence: TGCAGTGCTAGAGATCTCGGCAGTACTAACTATGGCTACACCTTC. Translation gives CSARDLGSTNYGYTF. V and J are TRBV20-1 and TRBJ1-2, with D uncertain. Germline-derived CDR1 and CDR2 are DFQATT and SNEGSKA (reference sequence). The CDR3 spans 15 residues. The V and J ends lost 0 bases and 0 bases respectively, with 11 bases between them.

Many counts were recorded for this clonotype. The chain recombines TRBV29-1 with TRBJ1-1; TRBD1 agrees at 8 bases. The ends lost 0 bases at V and 5 bases at J; junction bases unmatched: 5. The V gene's germline CDR1 is SQVTM and CDR2 ANQGSEA. CDR3 length equals 14 residues. CDR3 coding DNA: TGCAGCGTTGAAGATCGGGACAGGACGACTGAAGCTTTCTTT. Encoded protein: CSVEDRDRTTEAFF. The whole variable domain, remainder taken from reference TRBV29-1 and TRBJ1-1, is SAVISQKPSRDICQRGTSLTIQCQVDSQVTMMFWYRQQPGQSLTLIATANQGSEATYESGFVIDKFPISRPNLTFSTLTVSNMSPEDSSIYLCSVEDRDRTTEAFFGQGTRLTVV.

This clonotype was counted a few times. The chain has TRBV5-5 and TRBJ2-3; a possible D gene is TRBD1 (6 bases). The CDR3 covers 17 residues. Trimming cost V 0 bases and J 0 bases, with 14 bases left between them. The V gene's germline CDR1 is SGHKS and CDR2 YYEKEE (reference sequence). The CDR3 is CASSLEGRQGSTDTQYF. The CDR3 nucleotides read TGTGCCAGCAGCTTGGAGGGCCGCCAGGGGAGCACAGATACGCAGTATTTT.

The chain combines TRBV20-1 with TRBJ1-6; no reliable D call. Trimming took off 5 bases at V and 8 bases at J, with 16 bases between the two ends. From germline, CDR1 is DFQATT and CDR2 SNEGSKA (reference sequence). The CDR3 consists of 14 residues. CDR3 nucleotide sequence: TGCAGTGCTCTACCTGACCCGAACCATTCACCCCTCCACTTT. This codes for CSALPDPNHSPLHF.

In this sample, this clonotype turned up once. This chain connects TRBV12-3 or TRBV12-4 to TRBJ2-5; unclear D gene. Trimming took off 1 base at V and 5 bases at J, with 11 bases between the two ends. CDR3 length equals 14 residues. The CDR3 region is CASSLDLGFETQYF. DNA of the CDR3: TGTGCCAGCAGTTTAGACTTGGGCTTCGAGACCCAGTACTTC.

The J gene is TRBJ2-5, the V gene TRBV18; 12 nucleotides match TRBD2. This CDR3 spans 17 amino acids. V dropped 3 bases and J dropped 0; count of bases not matched to a gene: 5. Germline assignment: CDR1 KGHSH and CDR2 LQKENI. The CDR3 bases are TGTGCCAGCTCACCGACTAGCGGGAGAACGAACCAAGAGACCCAGTACTTC. This translates into CASSPTSGRTNQETQYF.

This clonotype has only a few counts. The rearrangement uses TRBV18 and TRBJ2-5, with 14 bases fitting TRBD2. Germline V gives CDR1 KGHSH, CDR2 LQKENI. V lost 3 bases and J lost 3; bases outside the gene matches: 3. The CDR3 runs to 16 residues. The CDR3 bases are TGTGCCAGCTCACCGGGACTAGCGGGAGCGAAAGAGACCCAGTACTTC. This sequence encodes CASSPGLAGAKETQYF.

DNA of the CDR3: TGTGCCACCAGTGATTTTCTGCCGGGGATTTACAATGAGCAGTTCTTC. As protein: CATSDFLPGIYNEQFF. The genes are TRBV24-1 and TRBJ2-1; maybe TRBD2 (5 bases). In germline, CDR1 is KGHDR, CDR2 SFDVKD. This CDR3 region has 16 residues. V shed 1 base and J shed 4 bases, with 13 bases lying between them.

This clonotype was recorded at least ten times. Written as DNA, the CDR3 is TGCAGCGTTGAAGATCCCGGCTACACCTTC. Translated: CSVEDPGYTF. This chain joins TRBV29-1 and TRBJ1-2; D ambiguous. Between the trimmed V and J ends, which lost 0 bases and 8 bases, there was a span of 4 bases. This CDR3 comprises 10 residues. Germline CDR1 is SQVTM and CDR2 is ANQGSEA. The whole variable domain, remainder taken from reference TRBV29-1 and TRBJ1-2, is SAVISQKPSRDICQRGTSLTIQCQVDSQVTMMFWYRQQPGQSLTLIATANQGSEATYESGFVIDKFPISRPNLTFSTLTVSNMSPEDSSIYLCSVEDPGYTFGSGTRLTVV.

The chain is built from TRBV28 and TRBJ2-4, with D possibly being TRBD1 or TRBD2 (6 bases each). The germline CDR1 and CDR2 sequences are MDHEN and SYDVKM. This CDR3 has 12 residues. V was trimmed by 8 bases and J by 6 bases, leaving 11 bases between them. The CDR3 protein is CASGGQTNIQYF. The CDR3 DNA sequence: TGTGCCAGCGGGGGGCAGACAAACATTCAGTACTTC.